The clone carrying this T cell receptor (beta chain) has only one observation. Libraries were prepared by immunoSEQ multiplex PCR; TCRdb keeps only in-frame clonotypes and omits some of them. The sample holds about 200,000 clones; more than 70% are singletons and the top ten take under 2%. These data come from a study of blood T cell repertoires in COVID-19. Whole-study context: The analysed material was cDNA or gDNA that came from T cells, B-cell-depleted T cells, or PBMCs.

The germline V gene encodes CDR1 MNHEY and CDR2 SVGAGI. The germline V and J ends were trimmed by 4 bases and 2 bases, with 11 bases remaining between them. The CDR3 length is 14 residues. The sequencing sample was made of peripheral blood. The sequence derives from a man younger than 30 with active or convalescent COVID-19. This chain uses TRBV6-5 with TRBJ1-1, with D unclear. The CDR3 DNA sequence: TGTGCCAGCAGTTCCCGCACGAGTAACACTGAAGCTTTCTTT. Translating gives CASSSRTSNTEAFF.